This T cell receptor (beta chain) is drawn from a study of T cell responses to AZD1222 COVID-19 vaccine. This CDR3 is 13 amino acids long. Trimming removed 0 bases from V and 7 bases from J, with 7 bases in between. Germline lookup yields CDR1 LNHDA and CDR2 SQIVND (reference sequence). General study findings and limits: Clonal diversity was possibly underestimated; the donors were predominantly white British and more often female. Spike-specific TCR depth and breadth grew after two AZD1222 doses.

Profiling relied on immunoSEQ multiplex PCR, and the TCRdb table lists in-frame clones only, not all of them. The table has approximately 110,000 clones, roughly 90% seen once. Concerning this clone itself: The antigen is not known.

This TCR was sampled from an adult in good health. The sample in question was peripheral blood, obtained on day 0 of MenACWY control vaccination. This chain links TRBV19 with TRBJ1-5, with D maybe TRBD1 (5 bases). The CDR3 here is CASSIDQGQPQHF. The CDR3 coding sequence is TGTGCCAGTAGTATAGACCAGGGACAGCCCCAGCATTTT.